This T cell receptor (beta chain) appears in the sequencing data of a study of blood T cell repertoires in COVID-19 (dated by TCRdb to 2019 to 2021). Regarding the research as a whole: Collaborator samples came from the United States, Italy and Spain and covered acute and convalescent phases of COVID-19. The prospective study material was composed of cDNA or gDNA derived from T cells, B-cell-depleted T cells, or PBMCs. HLA class I and class II types, where available, came from metadata supplied by the sample provider rather than from assay-based typing. The repertoires were released in a freely available public database intended as a resource for research on the immune response to SARS-CoV-2. A de-identified subject ID, COVID-19 status, age in years and sex were almost always included in the sample metadata. The dataset comprised deeply sampled blood TCRbeta repertoires from subjects exposed to, actively infected with, or recovered from COVID-19. The samples were drawn from the first 160 participants of the ongoing ImmuneRACE study and from roughly 1,300 subjects provided by 6 global collaborators.

In Seattle, one collaborating source enrolled patients while the infection was active and tracked those patients longitudinally over the course of disease. Whole blood was collected in K2EDTA tubes by collaborating institutions according to the institutions' own protocols. For TCRbeta analysis, collaborators shipped samples as frozen whole blood, isolated PBMCs, or DNA extracted from either of those sample types. Of note for this clone: What this receptor recognizes is not known. No much larger clone is present one base from it, and per-base qualities are unavailable.

TCRbeta CDR3 regions were amplified from genomic DNA by means of the immunoSEQ Assay, a bias-controlled multiplex PCR. As for the authors' bioinformatics: Within the assay, amplification of reference gene primers was used to estimate how many nucleated cells each sample contained. To quantify the absolute abundance of each unique TCRbeta CDR3 rearrangement, sequence reads were collapsed and filtered. For each sample, productive Simpson clonality was calculated as the square root of Simpson's diversity index across productive rearrangements. Sourced from immuneACCESS, this table was stored by TCRdb with only in-frame sequences that have V and J called. A share of the clones is absent; for the studies checked, an unresolved V gene accounts for under half, and the remainder has no known explanation. D and trimming come from the DNA, and the V and J calls and clone size come from that table. In all, the sample holds roughly 140,000 clones, and 80% to 90% of those were seen once. The top ten clones comprise 8.3% of the sample.

The CDR3 runs 9 amino acids, cysteine and phenylalanine included. The sequence is cut down to CDR3 DNA, 27 bases in frame from base 1. CDR1 and CDR2 were assigned from the germline V gene (reference sequence) as DFQATT and SNEGSKA. V and J are truncated by 4 bases and 14 bases respectively, leaving an intervening sequence of 11 bases. What the authors observed across the whole study: The quantity of clinical and demographic metadata differed by source and by participant and was supplied without curation.

Sequencing was done on a sample of peripheral blood. The receptor was isolated from a woman aged 60 to 75 with COVID-19, enrolled during active disease. This chain is built from TRBV20-1 and TRBJ1-2, with an unclear D gene assignment. The sequenced DNA: TGCAGTGCTACGCCCGGGTTTACCTTC. Translated, it reads CSATPGFTF.